One sample yielded the 19 T cell receptor beta chains listed below, sequenced in a study of shared T cell receptors in the human thymus. Generated by immunoSEQ multiplex PCR, the TCRdb table keeps only in-frame clones and is missing some. The sample holds hundreds of thousands of clones, approximately 87% seen once. This sample also belongs to another study, concerning human thymus T cells.

Input material: thymocytes. These receptors were taken from a boy in the first two years of life with a congenital heart defect.

This chain uses TRBV4-3 with TRBJ2-1, with D maybe TRBD2 (6 bases). Trimming cost V 0 bases and J 5 bases, with 26 bases left between them. Looked up from germline, CDR1 is LGHNA and CDR2 is YSLEER. This CDR3 contains 20 residues. For the CDR3, the DNA is TGCGCCAGCAGCCAAGATAGGCCGCCGGGACTCCTAGCCCACCACAATGAGCAGTTCTTC. Protein sequence: CASSQDRPPGLLAHHNEQFF.

Here the CDR3 reads CACYQGGLAGIGELFF. The CDR3, as DNA: TGTGCCTGTTACCAAGGGGGACTAGCGGGGATCGGGGAGCTGTTTTTT. The chain links TRBV30 to TRBJ2-2, with TRBD2 matching over 13 bases. This CDR3 contains 16 residues. Looked up from germline, CDR1 is GTSNPN and CDR2 is SVGIG (reference sequence). The V gene end was trimmed by 6 bases and the J gene end by 7 bases; junction bases not matched to a gene: 11.

The chain recombines TRBV15 with TRBJ2-1, with a possible D match to TRBD1 (5 bases). Trimming took off 1 base at V and 5 bases at J, with 12 bases between the two ends. In germline, CDR1 is LNHNV, CDR2 YYDKDF (reference sequence). CDR3 length equals 15 residues. The CDR3 reads CATSRVWGRDNEQFF. CDR3 in DNA: TGTGCCACCAGCAGAGTGTGGGGCCGGGACAATGAGCAGTTCTTC.

The chain uses TRBV6-6 and TRBJ1-1, with a weak D call TRBD1 (6 bases). V shed 5 bases and J shed 0 bases, with 13 bases lying between them. This CDR3 comprises 15 residues. The germline gives CDR1 MNHNY, CDR2 SVGAGI (reference sequence). The CDR3 reads CASSQWTAVNTEAFF. The CDR3 DNA reads as TGTGCCAGCAGTCAATGGACAGCCGTGAACACTGAAGCTTTCTTT.

In its sample, this clone was seen once. This sequence joins TRBV28 and TRBJ2-4; tentative D call: TRBD1 (5 bases). The CDR3 has 16 residues. Trimming took off 5 bases at V and 4 bases at J, with 18 bases between the two ends. Per germline, CDR1 MDHEN and CDR2 SYDVKM. CDR3: CASSPDISIGKNIQYF. DNA of the CDR3: TGTGCCAGCAGTCCGGACATCTCTATCGGGAAAAACATTCAGTACTTC.

This clone was counted a single time. V is TRBV7-2 and J is TRBJ2-3, with D tentatively TRBD2 (5 bases). Germline V lookup: CDR1 SGHTA, CDR2 FQGNSA. Trimming shortened V by 1 base and J by 3 bases, and 14 bases separated the two germline ends. This CDR3 region has 16 residues. CDR3 in amino acids: CASSLDFEGLTDTQYF. The CDR3, as DNA: TGTGCCAGCAGCTTAGATTTCGAGGGTCTGACAGATACGCAGTATTTT.

The V call is TRBV27, the J call TRBJ2-1, with 7 nucleotides matching TRBD2. Germline trimming cut 7 bases from V and 3 bases from J; bases unmatched to any gene: 0. The germline gives CDR1 MNHEY, CDR2 SMNVEV (reference sequence). The CDR3 runs 12 residues. CDR3 protein: CASTSGYNEQFF. The CDR3, as DNA: TGTGCCAGCACTAGCGGCTACAATGAGCAGTTCTTC.

The chain recombines TRBV5-1 with TRBJ2-3; D is perhaps TRBD2 (7 bases). The V and J ends lost 0 bases and 8 bases respectively, with 16 bases between them. Germline CDR1 is SGHRS and CDR2 is YFSETQ. The CDR3 is 15 amino acids. The CDR3 protein is CASSLGGLADLTQYF. CDR3 coding DNA: TGCGCCAGCAGCTTGGGGGGGCTAGCGGATCTTACGCAGTATTTT.

The sample holds a few counts of this clone. The genes are TRBV28 and TRBJ2-7; D possibly corresponds to TRBD1 (6 bases). The CDR3 loop spans 13 amino acids. Per the germline V gene, CDR1 is MDHEN and CDR2 is SYDVKM. V lost 6 bases and J lost 7, with 16 bases in between. The CDR3 protein is CASRPGTPFEQYF. The CDR3 nucleotides read TGTGCCAGCAGGCCCGGGACACCGTTTGAGCAGTACTTC.

The chain uses TRBV4-3 and TRBJ2-3; D is possibly TRBD2 (6 bases). The CDR3 totals 17 residues. CDR1 and CDR2 (germline): LGHNA, YSLEER. V dropped 1 base and J dropped 4 bases, with 18 bases sitting between them. CDR3 sequence reads: CASSQAIRGRPSDTQYF. DNA of the CDR3: TGCGCCAGCAGCCAAGCCATCCGGGGGAGGCCGTCAGATACGCAGTATTTT.

The chain has TRBV12-5 and TRBJ2-3; possible D gene TRBD1, 6 bases. Trimming stripped 7 bases from V and 5 bases from J, with 16 bases between. This CDR3 is 14 amino acids long. The germline gives CDR1 LGHNT, CDR2 FRNRAP. CDR3 DNA sequence: TGTGCTAGTGTCCCGATTGAGGGGGTAGATACGCAGTATTTT. It translates to CASVPIEGVDTQYF.

V usage is TRBV11-2 and J usage is TRBJ2-4, with 7 bases fitting TRBD2. The CDR3 sequence is 15 residues long. After removal of 2 bases from V and 0 bases from J, the junction contained 1 base not matched to a gene. Germline CDR1 SGHAT, CDR2 FQNNGV. CDR3 protein: CASSLSGVAKNIQYF. The CDR3, as DNA: TGTGCCAGCAGCTTAAGCGGGGTAGCCAAAAACATTCAGTACTTC.

This clone was recorded once. The chain recombines TRBV27 with TRBJ1-6; 9 bases line up with TRBD1. The germline V gene encodes CDR1 MNHEY and CDR2 SMNVEV (reference sequence). The CDR3 covers 16 residues. V shed 8 bases, J shed 6 bases, and the junction held 11 bases outside the gene matches. This CDR3 is CASGRPGQGINSPLHF. CDR3 coding DNA: TGTGCCAGCGGCCGCCCGGGACAGGGCATTAATTCACCCCTCCACTTT.

The sample holds a few counts of this clone. The chain combines TRBV14 with TRBJ2-7; 12 bases are shared with TRBD1. With V trimmed by 1 base and J by 5 bases, 3 bases remained unmatched. The CDR3 contains 15 residues. The germline gives CDR1 SGHDN, CDR2 FVKESK. CDR3 in DNA: TGTGCCAGCAGCCAAGGGGGACAGGGGGCCCACGAGCAGTACTTC. This encodes CASSQGGQGAHEQYF.

V usage is TRBV15 and J usage is TRBJ1-1; 8 bases map to TRBD1. Germline V CDR1 and CDR2: LNHNV, YYDKDF (reference sequence). V was clipped by 5 bases and J by 4 bases; unmatched bases: 9. The length of the CDR3 is 15 residues. CDR3 nucleotides: TGTGCCACCAGCGGGAAGGACAGGGAGAGCACTGAAGCTTTCTTT. It is translated as CATSGKDRESTEAFF.

The genes are TRBV2 and TRBJ2-7, with D perhaps TRBD1 (5 bases). CDR3 length: 16 residues. V was trimmed by 4 bases and J by 1 base, leaving 17 bases between them. CDR1 is SNHLY, CDR2 FYNNEI, per germline. CDR3 protein: CASSVPTGPLSYEQYF. In DNA form, the CDR3 reads TGTGCCAGCAGTGTTCCCACAGGACCCTTGTCCTACGAGCAGTACTTC.

The chain is built from TRBV7-8 and TRBJ1-1; D not certain. Germline CDR1 is SGHVS and CDR2 is FQNEAQ. Trimming took 2 bases from V and 0 from J, leaving 19 bases between them. CDR3 length equals 18 residues. The CDR3 protein is CASSLMGGREGLNTEAFF. The CDR3, as DNA: TGTGCCAGCAGCTTAATGGGAGGGAGGGAGGGCTTGAACACTGAAGCTTTCTTT.

V gene TRBV28 combines with J gene TRBJ2-1; 10 nucleotides agree with TRBD2. Per the germline V gene, CDR1 is MDHEN and CDR2 is SYDVKM. There are 17 residues in the CDR3. The trim removed 1 base at V and 5 bases at J, leaving 8 bases unmatched. The CDR3 here is CASSLLPGLAVDNEQFF. CDR3 DNA sequence: TGTGCCAGCAGTTTATTGCCTGGACTAGCGGTTGACAATGAGCAGTTCTTC.

The gene calls are TRBV27 and TRBJ2-5, with 8 positions matching TRBD2. The CDR3 is made up of 14 amino acids. Germline-derived CDR1 and CDR2 are MNHEY and SMNVEV (reference sequence). The V and J ends lost 7 bases and 10 bases, in that order; junction bases with no gene match: 14. DNA for the CDR3: TGTGCCAGCACCGCCCCCGGGGAAGCGGGGGACCAGTACTTC. Amino acid sequence: CASTAPGEAGDQYF.